The 23 T cell receptor beta chains in this list originate from one sample, sequenced in a study of OX40 agonist ivuxolimab in advanced cancers. The repertoire was sequenced with immunoSEQ multiplex PCR; TCRdb's copy has only in-frame clones and lacks some. The repertoire includes some 86,000 clones, around 88% of them detected once, and 1.1% to 1.5% sits in the top ten. The specimen was CD4+ or CD8+ T cells sorted from blood, collected in a trial of the OX40 agonist ivuxolimab. Source of these receptors: an adult with an advanced solid tumor such as melanoma, head and neck, liver or kidney cancer.

The chain has TRBV11-2 and TRBJ2-1; D might be TRBD2 (5 bases). V lost 7 bases to trimming and J lost 0 bases, with 16 bases between them. The CDR3 contains 16 residues. Germline V gene data show CDR1 as SGHAT and CDR2 as FQNNGV. CDR3 coding DNA: TGTGCCAGCACCCTTGGAGGCTGGAGCTCCTACAATGAGCAGTTCTTC. Its translation is CASTLGGWSSYNEQFF. The full variable domain, with the rest looked up from reference TRBV11-2 and TRBJ2-1, is EAGVAQSPRYKIIEKRQSVAFWCNPISGHATLYWYQQILGQGPKLLIQFQNNGVVDDSQLPKDRFSAERLKGVDSTLKIQPAKLEDSAVYLCASTLGGWSSYNEQFFGPGTRLTVL.

CDR3 in amino acids: CASARGTQYF. The CDR3 nucleotides are TGTGCCAGTGCCCGAGGGACCCAGTACTTC. The chain links TRBV6-1 to TRBJ2-5; D is undetermined. CDR3 length: 10 residues. Trimming pared 9 bases from V and 7 bases from J, leaving 9 bases between. The germline CDR1 and CDR2 sequences are MNHNS and SASEGT.

The CDR3 nucleotides are TGTGCCAGCCGCCTTAGGGCAGGGGGAGGCTACACCTTC. Its protein product is CASRLRAGGGYTF. V usage is TRBV27 and J usage is TRBJ1-2, with 7 bases aligning to TRBD1. J was trimmed by 8 bases and V by 8 bases; bases with no gene match: 11. Germline V gene lookup returns CDR1 MNHEY and CDR2 SMNVEV (reference sequence). This CDR3 contains 13 residues.

This clone occurred a few times. This rearrangement joins TRBV21-1 to TRBJ1-3. TRBV21-1 has pseudogene status. The length of the CDR3 is 16 residues. The CDR3: CASSKVGEGGGNTIYF. The CDR3 DNA is TGTGCCAGCAGCAAAGTGGGGGAGGGTGGTGGAAACACCATATATTTT.

V gene TRBV6-5 combines with J gene TRBJ1-3; no reliable D call. The CDR3 consists of 14 residues. V dropped 6 bases and J dropped 9 bases, with 18 bases sitting between them. Looked up from germline, CDR1 is MNHEY and CDR2 is SVGAGI. In nucleotides, the CDR3 is TGTGCCAGCAGGGAAGGGTCCCGGGAGGGCACCATATATTTT. It specifies CASREGSREGTIYF.

The count of this clone is one. The rearrangement uses TRBV5-4 and TRBJ2-7, with D unclear. The CDR3 is 12 amino acids. The germline CDR1 and CDR2 sequences are SGHNT and YYREEE (reference sequence). Deletions cut 9 bases from V and 0 bases from J, with 10 bases between. CDR3 in DNA: TGTGCCAACATATCGAGCTCCTACGAGCAGTACTTC. It is translated as CANISSSYEQYF.

The chain uses TRBV11-3 and TRBJ2-3, with 7 bases fitting TRBD1. V shed 5 bases and J 0 bases; nucleotides not matched to a gene: 14. This CDR3 spans 18 amino acids. Germline values: CDR1 SGHNT, CDR2 YENEEA. CDR3 in DNA: TGTGCCAGCAGCCTAACGTGGGGACAGAAAACTAGCACAGATACGCAGTATTTT. This translates into CASSLTWGQKTSTDTQYF.

About this clone: The junction differs from germline at one of its ends, possibly a read error. The chain couples TRBV5-1 to TRBJ2-1, with 11 positions matching TRBD1. The CDR3 covers 14 residues. Germline V lookup: CDR1 SGHRS, CDR2 YFSETQ. In nucleotides, the CDR3 is TGCGCCAGCAGCTTGGGGAGGGACAGGGGGATCAAGGTCTTC. Translation: CASSLGRDRGIKVF.

This chain uses TRBV9 with TRBJ1-6; 7 positions match TRBD1. The CDR3 is made up of 14 amino acids. Germline loops: CDR1 SGDLS, CDR2 YYNGEE. J was trimmed by 5 bases and V by 5 bases; bases with no gene match: 4. Here the CDR3 DNA reads TGTGCCAGCAGTATGGGACAGAATAATTCACCCCTCCACTTT. It codes for CASSMGQNNSPLHF.

As concerns this clone: The sample holds other DNA sequences that translate to the same CDR3. This chain connects TRBV5-1 to TRBJ2-5; either TRBD1 or TRBD2 may fit D (6 bases each). The CDR3 covers 16 residues. The germline gives CDR1 SGHRS, CDR2 YFSETQ. Trimming pared 0 bases from V and 1 base from J, leaving 13 bases between. The DNA for the CDR3 is TGCGCCAGCAGCTTGGTCGGAGGGGGATTCCAAGAGACCCAGTACTTC. Translating gives CASSLVGGGFQETQYF.

This chain connects TRBV27 to TRBJ2-7; D may be TRBD2 (5 bases). CDR3 length: 13 residues. The germline V gene encodes CDR1 MNHEY and CDR2 SMNVEV (reference sequence). The V and J ends lost 4 bases and 8 bases respectively, with 15 bases between them. CDR3 DNA: TGTGCCAGCAGTTCAGACACCACCGGGAAGCAGTACTTC. This codes for CASSSDTTGKQYF.

The rearrangement links TRBV18 to TRBJ1-5; D is unclear. CDR1 is KGHSH and CDR2 is LQKENI in the germline V gene. The CDR3 sequence is 13 residues long. V was pared by 3 bases and J by 12 bases, with 15 bases between. CDR3 loop: CASSPQDRFFQHF. CDR3 DNA sequence: TGTGCCAGCTCACCCCAAGACCGCTTCTTCCAGCATTTT. Full variable domain (outside the CDR3, taken from reference TRBV18 and TRBJ1-5): NAGVMQNPRHLVRRRGQEARLRCSPMKGHSHVYWYRQLPEEGLKFMVYLQKENIIDESGMPKERFSAEFPKEGPSILRIQQVVRGDSAAYFCASSPQDRFFQHFGDGTRLSIL.

The chain links TRBV7-3 to TRBJ2-3; no firm D call. The ends were cut back, 4 bases at V and 6 bases at J, with 14 bases in the middle. This CDR3 region has 14 residues. CDR1 SGHTA and CDR2 FQGTGA come from the germline V gene. CDR3 sequence (DNA): TGTGCCAGCAGCTCGCGAGGCCCTGCGGATACGCAGTATTTT. It yields the protein CASSSRGPADTQYF. Supplemented by reference TRBV7-3 and TRBJ2-3, the full variable domain reads GAGVSQTPSNKVTEKGKYVELRCDPISGHTALYWYRQSLGQGPEFLIYFQGTGAADDSGLPNDRFFAVRPEGSVSTLKIQRTERGDSAVYLCASSSRGPADTQYFGPGTRLTVL.

This clone has a single count. The chain links TRBV14 to TRBJ2-1; D is ambiguous. CDR1 SGHDN and CDR2 FVKESK come from the germline V gene. The V end was cut by 4 bases, the J end by 5 bases, with 12 bases between. CDR3 length: 14 amino acids. For the CDR3, the DNA is TGTGCCAGCAGCCTTTTGGACGGAGACAATGAGCAGTTCTTC. Its protein is CASSLLDGDNEQFF.

This sequence joins TRBV5-1 and TRBJ2-7; maybe TRBD1 (5 bases). The CDR3 length is 14 residues. With 1 base removed from V and 5 bases from J, the gap between germline ends came to 13 bases. CDR1 and CDR2 (germline): SGHRS, YFSETQ. The CDR3: CASSLLQGNNEQYF. The CDR3, as DNA: TGCGCCAGCAGCTTGTTGCAGGGTAACAACGAGCAGTACTTC.

J is TRBJ1-1 and V is TRBV9, with a weak D call TRBD1 (5 bases). The V end was cut by 3 bases, the J end by 10 bases, with 22 bases between. This CDR3 spans 15 amino acids. Germline V gene sequence: CDR1 SGDLS, CDR2 YYNGEE. The CDR3 here is CASSASIKPSGGAFF. In DNA form, the CDR3 reads TGTGCCAGCAGCGCCTCCATTAAACCCTCGGGGGGAGCTTTCTTT.

This sequence joins TRBV9 and TRBJ2-1, with 9 bases identical to TRBD2. The CDR3 length is 16 residues. Germline V lookup: CDR1 SGDLS, CDR2 YYNGEE. V was pared by 3 bases and J by 8 bases, with 12 bases of the junction left unmatched. The CDR3 sequence is CASSAPFAGGPDEQFF. DNA of the CDR3: TGTGCCAGCAGCGCCCCTTTCGCGGGGGGGCCGGATGAGCAGTTCTTC.

The chain carries TRBV18 and TRBJ1-1; D might be TRBD1 (5 bases). This CDR3 region has 15 residues. Trimming took off 2 bases at V and 2 bases at J, with 12 bases between the two ends. Germline V gene sequence: CDR1 KGHSH, CDR2 LQKENI. The CDR3 is CASSPYRTTNTEAFF. For the CDR3, the DNA is TGTGCCAGCTCACCATACAGGACTACAAACACTGAAGCTTTCTTT. Full variable domain (remainder filled in from reference TRBV18 and TRBJ1-1): NAGVMQNPRHLVRRRGQEARLRCSPMKGHSHVYWYRQLPEEGLKFMVYLQKENIIDESGMPKERFSAEFPKEGPSILRIQQVVRGDSAAYFCASSPYRTTNTEAFFGQGTRLTVV.

This chain joins TRBV6-1 and TRBJ2-2; tentative D call: TRBD2 (5 bases). The CDR3 contains 17 residues. CDR1 and CDR2 (germline): MNHNS, SASEGT. Trimming took 4 bases from V and 4 from J, leaving 19 bases between them. This CDR3 is CASSARRPPAGTGELFF. The CDR3 DNA reads as TGTGCCAGCAGTGCCCGCCGCCCTCCGGCGGGCACCGGGGAGCTGTTTTTT.

This chain links TRBV30 with TRBJ2-2; the D is unclear. The length of the CDR3 is 14 residues. Trimming shortened V by 3 bases and J by 7 bases, and 15 bases separated the two germline ends. Per germline, CDR1 GTSNPN and CDR2 SVGIG (reference sequence). CDR3 sequence reads: CAWRSGPSNGELFF. CDR3 DNA sequence: TGTGCCTGGAGATCGGGCCCCTCTAACGGGGAGCTGTTTTTT. Complete variable domain (other parts from reference TRBV30 and TRBJ2-2): SQTIHQWPATLVQPVGSPLSLECTVEGTSNPNLYWYRQAAGRGLQLLFYSVGIGQISSEVPQNLSASRPQDRQFILSSKKLLLSDSGFYLCAWRSGPSNGELFFGEGSRLTVL.

The rearrangement joins TRBV9 to TRBJ2-5; D tentatively fits TRBD1 or TRBD2 (6 bases each). Between the trimmed V and J ends, which lost 4 bases and 1 base, there was a span of 14 bases. Germline loops: CDR1 SGDLS, CDR2 YYNGEE. This CDR3 is built from 15 residues. CDR3 sequence reads: CASSTRGGGQETQYF. CDR3 nucleotide sequence: TGTGCCAGCAGCACCCGAGGGGGAGGCCAAGAGACCCAGTACTTC.

The rearrangement links TRBV25-1 to TRBJ2-3; D gene uncertain. Trimming shortened V by 3 bases and J by 3 bases, and 10 bases separated the two germline ends. Per germline, CDR1 MGHDK and CDR2 SYGVNS. The CDR3 covers 14 residues. The DNA for the CDR3 is TGTGCCAGCAGTGACCAGCGAACTACAGATACGCAGTATTTT. Its translation: CASSDQRTTDTQYF.

The chain employs TRBV2 and TRBJ2-3, with D tentatively TRBD1 (6 bases). V lost 6 bases to trimming and J lost 1 base, with 11 bases between them. The CDR3 loop spans 14 amino acids. In germline, CDR1 is SNHLY, CDR2 FYNNEI. The CDR3 DNA reads as TGTGCCAGCAGACAGGGTCATGGCACAGATACGCAGTATTTT. It specifies CASRQGHGTDTQYF.